This TCR beta chain was found in a study of T cell changes during pregnancy in multiple sclerosis. Assay used: immunoSEQ multiplex PCR; TCRdb lists only in-frame clones, some missing. The sample lists around 100,000 clones; 92% were seen once. J lost 4 bases, V lost 5 bases, and 6 bases had no gene match. Germline V gene data show CDR1 as SGHNT and CDR2 as YENEEA. CDR3 length equals 14 residues. The origin of this receptor is a female donor with multiple sclerosis, enrolled in a pregnancy study. Sequenced material: peripheral blood, taken after pregnancy. The gene calls are TRBV11-3 and TRBJ2-5; 8 positions agree with TRBD1. The CDR3 DNA follows: TGTGCCAGCAGCGACAGGGGTGGGGCAGAGACCCAGTACTTC. It is translated as CASSDRGGAETQYF.